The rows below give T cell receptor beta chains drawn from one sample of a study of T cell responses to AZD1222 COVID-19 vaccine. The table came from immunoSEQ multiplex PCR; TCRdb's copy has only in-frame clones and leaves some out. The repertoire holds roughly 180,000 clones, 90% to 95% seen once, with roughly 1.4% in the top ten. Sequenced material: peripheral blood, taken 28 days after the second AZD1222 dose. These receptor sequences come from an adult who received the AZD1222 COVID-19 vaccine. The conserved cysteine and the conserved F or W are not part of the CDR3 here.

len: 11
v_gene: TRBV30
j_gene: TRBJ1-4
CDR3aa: AWSSRGAEKLF

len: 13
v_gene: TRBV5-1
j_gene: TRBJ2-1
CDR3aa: ASSSGTSSPNEQF

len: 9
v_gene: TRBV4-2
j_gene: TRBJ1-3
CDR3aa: ASSQGNYYY

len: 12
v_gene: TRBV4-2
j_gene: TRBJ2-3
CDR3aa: ASSQEGDTDTQY

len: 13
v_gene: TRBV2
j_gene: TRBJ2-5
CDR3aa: ASRAGLAGQETQY

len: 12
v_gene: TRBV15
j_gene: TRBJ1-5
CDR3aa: ATSRVGTDSNRH

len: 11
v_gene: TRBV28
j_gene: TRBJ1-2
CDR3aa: ASSPGGNYGYT

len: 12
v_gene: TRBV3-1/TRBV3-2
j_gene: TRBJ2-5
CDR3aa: ASSQTSGGETQY

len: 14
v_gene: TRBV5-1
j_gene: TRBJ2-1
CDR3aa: ASSFVSGSSYNEQF

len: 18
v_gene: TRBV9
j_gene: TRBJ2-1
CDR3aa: ASSVKGRQTAPSSYNEQF

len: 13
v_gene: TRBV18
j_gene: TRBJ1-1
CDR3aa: ASSPYQGPNTEAF

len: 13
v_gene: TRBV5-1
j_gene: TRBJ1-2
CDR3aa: ASSLDQMGYYGYT

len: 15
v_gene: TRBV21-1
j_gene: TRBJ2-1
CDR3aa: ASSKEYGRAGSNEQF

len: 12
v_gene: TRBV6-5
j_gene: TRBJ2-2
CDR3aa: ASSSRGVTGELF

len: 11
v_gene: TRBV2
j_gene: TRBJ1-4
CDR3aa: ASSLGNREKLF

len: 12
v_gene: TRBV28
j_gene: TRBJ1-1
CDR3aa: ASSPTGTDTEAF

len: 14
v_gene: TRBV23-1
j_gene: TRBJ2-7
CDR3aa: ASIYTRAASSYEQY

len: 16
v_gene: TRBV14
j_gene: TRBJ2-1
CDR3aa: ASSRVFGTGEGYNEQF

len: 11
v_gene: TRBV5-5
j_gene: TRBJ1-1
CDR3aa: ASSFHGNTEAF

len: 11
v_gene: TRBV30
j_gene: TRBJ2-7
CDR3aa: AWNTEPTYEQY

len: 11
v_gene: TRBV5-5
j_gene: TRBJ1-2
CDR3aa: ASSSDRAYGYT

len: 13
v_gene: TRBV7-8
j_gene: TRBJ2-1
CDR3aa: ASSLGQASYNEQF

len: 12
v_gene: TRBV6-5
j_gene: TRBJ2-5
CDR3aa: ASSSALQAKTQY

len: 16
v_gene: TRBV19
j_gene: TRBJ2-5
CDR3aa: ASSIPSGLAGGGETQY

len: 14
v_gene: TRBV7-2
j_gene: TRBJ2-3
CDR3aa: ASSSRGAGGTDTQY

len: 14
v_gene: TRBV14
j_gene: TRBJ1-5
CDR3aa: ASSQPGTGVNQPQH

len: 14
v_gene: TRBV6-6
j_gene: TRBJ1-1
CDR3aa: ASSYVGQGVGTEAF

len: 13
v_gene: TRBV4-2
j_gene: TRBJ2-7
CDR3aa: ASSPPFGREYEQY

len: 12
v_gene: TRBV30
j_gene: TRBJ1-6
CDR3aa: AWSVGTGNSPLH

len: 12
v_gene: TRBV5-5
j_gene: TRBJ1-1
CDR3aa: ASSFRVGNTEAF

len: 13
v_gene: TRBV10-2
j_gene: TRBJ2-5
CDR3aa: ASMSGGLLSETQY

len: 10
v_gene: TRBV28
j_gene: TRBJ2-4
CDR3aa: ASSLVKNIQY

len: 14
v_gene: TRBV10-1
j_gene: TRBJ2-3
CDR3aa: ASSESWEPRTDTQY

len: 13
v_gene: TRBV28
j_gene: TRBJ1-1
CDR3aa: ASSLLRGGNTEAF

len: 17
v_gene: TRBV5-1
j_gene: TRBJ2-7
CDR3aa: ASSPPKVGGTRGVDEQY

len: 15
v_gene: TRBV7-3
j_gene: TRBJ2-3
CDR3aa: ASSITSGRGLVDTQY

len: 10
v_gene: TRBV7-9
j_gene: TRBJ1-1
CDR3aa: ASSLPQAEAF

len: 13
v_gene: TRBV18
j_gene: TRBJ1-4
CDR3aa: ASSPLGGSDEKLF

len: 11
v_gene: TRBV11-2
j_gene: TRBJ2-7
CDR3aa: ASSLPQVGEQY

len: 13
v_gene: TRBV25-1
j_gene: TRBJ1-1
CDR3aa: ASSEVWGPNTEAF

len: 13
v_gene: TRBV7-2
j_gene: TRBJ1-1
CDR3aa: ASSLGLRDGTEAF

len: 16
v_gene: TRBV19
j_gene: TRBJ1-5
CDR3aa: ASSKTGGGRGSNQPQH

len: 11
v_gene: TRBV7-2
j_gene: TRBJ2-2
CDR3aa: ASTKSPAGELF

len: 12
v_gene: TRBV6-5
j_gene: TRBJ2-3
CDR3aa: ASPGGPSTDTQY

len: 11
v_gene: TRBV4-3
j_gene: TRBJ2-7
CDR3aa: ASSQMGGYEQY

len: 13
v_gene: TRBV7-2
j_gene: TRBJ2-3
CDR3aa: ASSLVQGSTDTQY

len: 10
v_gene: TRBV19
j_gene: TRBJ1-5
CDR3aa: ASGDRGQPQH

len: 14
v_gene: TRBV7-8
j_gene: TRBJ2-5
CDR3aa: ASTKARGKGEETQY

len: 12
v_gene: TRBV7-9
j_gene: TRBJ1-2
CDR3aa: ASSPHAGVRGYT

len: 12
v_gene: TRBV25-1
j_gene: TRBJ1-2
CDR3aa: ASSELGGGVGYT